These 14 T cell receptor beta chains were all obtained from the same sample, sequenced in a study of identical twins. TCRdb itself ran the 5' RACE reads through MiXCR, one entry per CDR3 protein. The sample has 1,800,000 or so distinct CDR3 sequences, around a third seen once. Sequencing was done on a sample of cord blood. The origin of the receptors is a newborn girl in good health.

The chain employs TRBV7-9 and TRBJ2-7; TRBD2 matches 15 bases. The CDR3 is 15 amino acids. Germline V gene sequence: CDR1 SEHNR, CDR2 FQNEAQ (reference sequence). With 5 bases clipped from V and 2 bases from J, the junction kept 1 base outside the gene matches. CDR3 sequence: CASSGTSGGPYEQYF. CDR3 nucleotide sequence: TGTGCCAGCAGCGGGACTAGCGGGGGGCCCTACGAGCAGTACTTC.

CDR3 nucleotide sequence: TGTGCCTGGAGTGTACAGGACTACAATGAGCAGTTCTTC. Encoded protein: CAWSVQDYNEQFF. The rearrangement links TRBV30 to TRBJ2-1; D may be TRBD1 (5 bases). V gave up 0 bases and J gave up 3 bases, with 6 bases separating them. This CDR3 region has 13 residues. CDR1 GTSNPN and CDR2 SVGIG come from the germline V gene (reference sequence).

To note about this clonotype: A read error may be the cause here, since a much bigger clone is one base away. The CDR3 here is CASGPTGALQMDTQYF. The DNA for the CDR3 is TGTGCCAGCGGTCCAACAGGGGCCCTGCAGATGGATACGCAGTATTTT. The rearrangement uses TRBV6-5 and TRBJ2-3, with TRBD1 matching over 7 bases. Germline CDR1 and CDR2: MNHEY and SVGAGI. This CDR3 has 16 residues. The ends lost 8 bases at V and 6 bases at J; junction bases unmatched: 17.

At least ten counts were recorded for this clonotype. The chain is built from TRBV6-5 and TRBJ2-1; 7 bases agree with TRBD2. CDR3 length: 12 amino acids. Germline trimming cut 3 bases from V and 8 bases from J; bases unmatched to any gene: 1. Germline CDR1 MNHEY, CDR2 SVGAGI. CDR3 amino acids: CASSYRGDEQFF. Written as DNA, the CDR3 is TGTGCCAGCAGTTATCGGGGGGATGAGCAGTTCTTC.

This chain links TRBV6-6 with TRBJ1-2, with D tentatively TRBD1 (5 bases). Germline CDR1 MNHNY, CDR2 SVGAGI (reference sequence). V lost 5 bases to trimming and J lost 4 bases, with 23 bases between them. This CDR3 has 17 amino acids. CDR3 DNA sequence: TGTGCCAGCAGTCGGGAAGGGACCGTAAAGGTCGGCTATGGCTACACCTTC. It encodes CASSREGTVKVGYGYTF.

The genes are TRBV21-1 and TRBJ1-5. TRBV21-1 is recorded as a pseudogene. This CDR3 has 12 residues. CDR3 region: CASSKFGQPQHF. The CDR3 DNA is TGTGCCAGCAGCAAATTTGGTCAGCCCCAGCATTTT.

This clonotype was counted a single time. The V call is TRBV20-1, the J call TRBJ2-7, with 8 nucleotides matching TRBD2. Germline CDR1 is DFQATT and CDR2 is SNEGSKA (reference sequence). V shed 4 bases, J shed 7 bases, and the junction held 12 bases outside the gene matches. The CDR3 has 14 residues. This chain's CDR3 is CSAIDLAGANEQYF. The CDR3 DNA reads as TGCAGTGCTATCGATCTAGCGGGCGCAAATGAGCAGTACTTC.

The chain links TRBV6-5 to TRBJ2-1, with 11 bases that match TRBD2. The CDR3 has 16 amino acids. Germline-derived CDR1 and CDR2 are MNHEY and SVGAGI. Trimming removed 0 bases from V and 7 bases from J; junction bases left unmatched: 5. CDR3 loop: CASSYSILAGANEQFF. The CDR3 DNA reads as TGTGCCAGCAGTTACTCGATACTAGCGGGAGCTAATGAGCAGTTCTTC.

The chain combines TRBV2 with TRBJ2-2; 10 nucleotides agree with TRBD2. Germline V CDR1 and CDR2: SNHLY, FYNNEI. V trimming: 1 base; J trimming: 6 bases; junction bases outside the gene matches: 2. This CDR3 is 15 amino acids long. The CDR3 nucleotides read TGTGCCAGCAGTGAAGGGAGCGGGGGGGCCGGGGAGCTGTTTTTT. Protein product: CASSEGSGGAGELFF.

A few counts support this clonotype. This rearrangement joins TRBV20-1 to TRBJ2-3; TRBD1 aligns across 7 bases. The CDR3 is 16 amino acids. Trimming cost V 3 bases and J 6 bases; bases outside gene matches: 15. Germline CDR1 reads DFQATT; CDR2 reads SNEGSKA (reference sequence). The DNA of the CDR3 is TGCAGTGCTAGCCTAGCCCAACAGGGGAAGGGGGATACGCAGTATTTT. Residues: CSASLAQQGKGDTQYF.

A note on this clonotype: A much bigger clone sits one base away, suggesting this may be a read error. The chain couples TRBV27 to TRBJ2-1, with 11 bases that match TRBD2. V shed 7 bases and J 7 bases; nucleotides not matched to a gene: 6. The CDR3 is 14 amino acids. The V gene's germline CDR1 is MNHEY and CDR2 SMNVEV (reference sequence). CDR3 in amino acids: CASNLAGGANEQFF. The DNA for the CDR3 is TGTGCCAGCAACTTAGCGGGAGGGGCGAATGAGCAGTTCTTC.

The V call is TRBV27, the J call TRBJ1-5, with D perhaps matching TRBD1 (5 bases). The CDR3 spans 15 residues. Trimming took 1 base from V and 3 from J, leaving 10 bases between them. Looked up from germline, CDR1 is MNHEY and CDR2 is SMNVEV (reference sequence). CDR3 DNA sequence: TGTGCCAGCAGTTTATGGCAGGGCCCCAATCAGCCCCAGCATTTT. The encoded protein is CASSLWQGPNQPQHF.

In this sample, this clonotype turned up a few times. This chain links TRBV29-1 with TRBJ2-7, with 8 nucleotides matching TRBD1. This CDR3 is built from 13 residues. Germline CDR1 SQVTM, CDR2 ANQGSEA. V was pared by 4 bases and J by 4 bases, with 6 bases of the junction left unmatched. CDR3 coding DNA: TGCAGCGTTGCCCGGACAGGGAAGTACGAGCAGTACTTC. The encoded protein is CSVARTGKYEQYF.

The J gene is TRBJ1-2, the V gene TRBV30; tentative D call: TRBD1 (6 bases). The CDR3 length is 13 residues. CDR1 and CDR2 (germline): GTSNPN, SVGIG (reference sequence). The V gene lost 3 bases and the J gene lost 4 bases, with 12 bases spanning the gap. The CDR3 bases are TGTGCCTGGAGCCCGAGGACAGTCTATGGCTACACCTTC. This codes for CAWSPRTVYGYTF.